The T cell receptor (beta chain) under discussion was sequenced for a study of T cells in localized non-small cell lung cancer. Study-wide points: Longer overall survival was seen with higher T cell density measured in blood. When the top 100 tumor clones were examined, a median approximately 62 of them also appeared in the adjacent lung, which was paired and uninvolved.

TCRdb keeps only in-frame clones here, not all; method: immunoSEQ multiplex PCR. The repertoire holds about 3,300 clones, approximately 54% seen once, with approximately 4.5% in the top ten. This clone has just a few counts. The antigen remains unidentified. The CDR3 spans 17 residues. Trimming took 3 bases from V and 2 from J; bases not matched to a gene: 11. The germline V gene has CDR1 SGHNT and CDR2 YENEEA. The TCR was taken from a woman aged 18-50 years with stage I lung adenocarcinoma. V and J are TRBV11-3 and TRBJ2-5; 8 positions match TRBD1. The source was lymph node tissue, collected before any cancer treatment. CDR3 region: CASSLGSGDRYQETQYF. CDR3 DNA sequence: TGTGCCAGCAGCTTGGGGTCGGGGGACAGGTATCAAGAGACCCAGTACTTC.